This record covers a single T cell receptor (beta chain). Its target is not known. Gene names and germline match the mouse. The CDR3 goes on 1 residue after the read ends, and that part is filled in from the germline J gene. Regarding time point: mouse harvest day 7 after allogeneic transplant. Mouse grafts combined 10^7 T-cell-depleted bone marrow cells with 10^6 splenic CD5+ T cells. B6 (H2b) cells into BALB/c (H2d) mice; tissues taken at day 7 or 14. V lost 5 bases to trimming and J lost 3 bases; unmatched junction nucleotides: 7. This CDR3 comprises 17 residues. Germline V gene sequence: CDR1 SGHSA, CDR2 FRNQAP. This sample was taken from a study of tissue T cells after allogeneic stem cell transplantation. Findings and limits, study-wide: In patients and mice, blood and spleen missed much of tissue repertoire. Limitations included a small, clinically heterogeneous cohort and limited sampling depth.

Sequencing was performed with immunoSEQ multiplex PCR; in TCRdb, only in-frame clones are kept and a portion is missing. Of several thousand clones listed, 40% to 55% were seen once; the top ten hold about 7.4%. The sequence came from a female BALB/c mouse given C57BL/6 T cells with graft-versus-host disease after an allogeneic hematopoietic cell transplant. The rearrangement joins TRBV16 to TRBJ2-1; TRBD2 matches 13 bases. Sequences were obtained from gut tissue. The CDR3 loop is CASSPGLGGRSYAEQFF. The CDR3 DNA, read in part, is TGTGCAAGCAGCCCAGGACTGGGGGGGCGGAGCTATGCTGAGCAGTTC. The whole variable domain, filled in from reference TRBV16 and TRBJ2-1, reads NAGVIQTPRHKVTGKGQEATLWCEPISGHSAVFWYRQTIVQGLEFLTYFRNQAPIDDSGMPKERFSAQMPNQSHSTLKIQSTQPQDSAVYLCASSPGLGGRSYAEQFFGPGTRLTVL.